This TCR beta chain originates from a study of T-cell memory formation after mild COVID-19 (dated by TCRdb to the early 2020s). Study-wide context: Most TCR sequence clusters were specific to one of the two donors. In two donors, T-cell clones that expanded and contracted after mild COVID-19 were followed by sequencing TCRalpha and TCRbeta repertoires longitudinally. Two young, previously healthy adult volunteers, one female and one male, were included in the cohort. The research as a whole found: SARS-CoV-2 specificity was not confirmed for the second-wave clones peaking on day 37. Some responding clones were found in pre-infection memory, which suggests that pre-existing cross-reactive memory T cells took part in the SARS-CoV-2 response. From day 15 to 85, contracting clones showed balanced CD4/CD8 phenotypes, whereas a second wave of clones that expanded from day 15 to 37 leaned towards CD4+. Contracting CD4+ clones appeared mostly in the CM and EM memory subsets, whereas CD8+ clones were enriched in EMRA. Only a couple of mild cases were covered in the study, and larger cohorts including severe cases with pre-infection samples were considered necessary.

In regard to this clonotype: Its antigen is still unknown. Base-call qualities are not available, and no considerably larger clone is one nucleotide away.

Ficoll-Paque density gradient centrifugation was used to isolate PBMCs. V was cut back by 8 bases and J by 2 bases, leaving a gap of 14 bases between them. Based on the germline V gene, the CDR1 and CDR2 sequences are MNHNS and SASEGT. Measured from the cysteine to the phenylalanine, the CDR3 is 14 residues long. Kept here is only the CDR3 DNA, which spans 42 bases and is read in frame from base 1. Sequencing instrument: Illumina NovaSeq 6000. TCRalpha and TCRbeta cDNA libraries were constructed by 5'RACE with constant-segment primers, with sample barcodes and unique molecular identifiers being introduced. RNA was extracted from every sample with Trizol reagent. The libraries were amplified in two PCR steps, and the second step added a second sample barcode and Illumina TruSeq adapters. Libraries were sequenced on an Illumina NovaSeq with 2 x 150 bp paired-end reads. As for the authors' bioinformatics: Reads were demultiplexed and collapsed into UMI-guided consensus sequences with migec v1.2.7. Using mixcr v2.1.11, UMI consensuses were aligned to TRA and TRB V and J templates and then assembled into clonotypes. Clonotypes were classified as expanded or contracted when called significant by both edgeR and NoisET, with noise models trained on biological replicates. For edgeR calls, a false discovery rate-adjusted p below 0.01 and a log2 fold-change threshold of 1 were applied. As an exploratory analysis of dynamics, max-normalized trajectories of the 1000 most abundant clonotypes were examined by PCA with hierarchical clustering. Each responding clone was given a CD4 or CD8 phenotype based on the CD4+ and CD8+ repertoires, which had been sequenced separately. The public reads were reanalyzed by TCRdb: fastp trimming at Q25, MiXCR alignment, in-frame beta chains only. When rows share a CDR3 protein, they turn into one entry using the most common DNA and genes. TCRdb assigned the V and J calls; the authors' analysis was not used. In all, the sample holds about 250,000 distinct CDR3 sequences, and approximately 15% of those were seen once. The ten largest clones take up less than 2.5% of the sample.

The TCR was taken from an adult woman who had mild COVID-19 (a few samples of this study predate the infection). The sample titles of this study are shuffled in the database, so cell type and time point are left out; the donor was told from shared clones. The sequenced material came from PBMCs or a T cell subset sorted from them (not recorded which). The sequence links TRBV6-1 to TRBJ2-3; tentative D gene TRBD1, with 6 bases matching. The CDR3 here reads CASRLTGSTDTQYF. The DNA sequence is as follows: TGTGCCAGCCGATTGACAGGATCCACAGATACGCAGTATTTT.